This entry is about one TCR beta chain. Profiling relied on immunoSEQ multiplex PCR, and the TCRdb table lists in-frame clones only, not all of them. Here the sample spans about 1,300 clones, approximately 99% being singletons. This record belongs to a study of tumour-infiltrating T cells in Burkitt lymphoma. Study-level background: All epidemiological Burkitt lymphoma subtypes were represented in the cohort. Overall and progression-free survival were predicted by productive clonality.

Germline CDR1 MDHEN, CDR2 SYDVKM. Trimming left V 6 bases short and J 1 base short, with 9 bases between. The CDR3 extends over 13 amino acids. This chain joins TRBV28 and TRBJ1-1; the D gene is possibly TRBD1 (5 bases). The sample consisted of tumor tissue. The TCR comes from a human donor with Burkitt lymphoma. Here the CDR3 DNA reads TGTGCCAGCAGACGGGACCCGAACACTGAAGCTTTCTTT. Protein: CASRRDPNTEAFF.